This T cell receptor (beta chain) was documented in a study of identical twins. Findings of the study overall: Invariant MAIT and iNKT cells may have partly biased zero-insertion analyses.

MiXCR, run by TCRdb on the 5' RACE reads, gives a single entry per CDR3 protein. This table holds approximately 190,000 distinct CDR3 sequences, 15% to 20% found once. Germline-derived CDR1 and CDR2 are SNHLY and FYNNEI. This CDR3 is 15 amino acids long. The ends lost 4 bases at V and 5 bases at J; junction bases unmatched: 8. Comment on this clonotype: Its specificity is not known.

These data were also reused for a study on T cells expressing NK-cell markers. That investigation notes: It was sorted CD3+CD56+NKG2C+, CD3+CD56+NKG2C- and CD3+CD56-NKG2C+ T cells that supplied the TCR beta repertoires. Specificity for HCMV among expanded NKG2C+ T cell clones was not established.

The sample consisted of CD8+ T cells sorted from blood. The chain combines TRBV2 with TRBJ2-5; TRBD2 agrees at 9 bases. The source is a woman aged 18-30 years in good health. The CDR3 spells CASSGSGTSPETQYF. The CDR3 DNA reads TGTGCCAGCAGTGGCTCCGGGACTAGCCCTGAGACCCAGTACTTC. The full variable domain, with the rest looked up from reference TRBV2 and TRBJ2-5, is EPEVTQTPSHQVTQMGQEVILRCVPISNHLYFYWYRQILGQKVEFLVSFYNNEISEKSEIFDDQFSVERPDGSNFTLKIRSTKLEDSAMYFCASSGSGTSPETQYFGPGTRLLVL.